Included here is one T cell receptor beta chain sequence, with context. This clonotype has just a few counts. Which antigen it targets is not known. The sample holds no much larger clone one base away, and base qualities are not on file. The CDR3 spans 13 residues, from the cysteine through the phenylalanine. The read is trimmed to its CDR3 DNA, 39 bases read in frame from base 1. CDR1 SGHRS and CDR2 YFSETQ were looked up in the germline V gene. The V end loses 3 bases and the J end loses 4 bases, and a stretch of 9 bases separates them. The source of the sample is a study of CD8 T cells in ankylosing spondylitis (dated by TCRdb to between 2016 and 2019). Context from the whole study: To find TCR variants linked to disease, the study profiled T cell receptor beta repertoires in ankylosing spondylitis patients and healthy donors. The full study cohort comprised 25 or so ankylosing spondylitis patients and some 110 healthy donors. Peripheral blood samples were taken, and synovial fluid was additionally collected from ankylosing spondylitis patients.

For sequencing, an Illumina HiSeq 2500 was employed. Quantitative 5'-RACE with molecular barcodes was used to prepare TCR beta libraries. In the paper's pipeline: A new computational method, built on a probabilistic model of VDJ rearrangement, was used to identify disease-linked TCR variants. The raw public reads went through TCRdb reprocessing: fastp at Q25, MiXCR clone calling, in-frame beta chains kept. For every CDR3 protein sequence, its rows merge into one entry that carries the most common genes and DNA. The V and J calls were not made by the authors but by TCRdb's processing. In this sample the table shows about 360,000 distinct CDR3 sequences, approximately 15% of which occur a single time. The ten largest clones add up to approximately 0.99% of the sample. Here is what the overall study found, with its caveats: Blood from ankylosing spondylitis patients appeared to be characterized by a TCR beta motif made up of several highly homologous amino acid variants. The disease-linked clones were reported to be significantly enriched in matched synovial fluid samples from ankylosing spondylitis patients. Some of the motif variants had been reported before in the synovial fluid and blood of reactive arthritis patients, a finding that suggests common disease-initiation mechanisms. The disease-linked clones had a CD8+ phenotype and were found at relatively low frequencies in peripheral blood.

The sequence links TRBV5-1 to TRBJ2-3; TRBD1 could be the D gene, as 6 bases match. The TCR was taken from a male donor with ankylosing spondylitis or in good health (not recorded which). Material for sequencing was blood, either unsorted or a sorted T cell fraction (not recorded which). DNA sequence: TGCGCCAGCAGCTGGCAGGGGTCAGATACGCAGTATTTT. It codes for CASSWQGSDTQYF.